One sample yielded the 4 T cell receptor beta chains listed below, sequenced in a study of blood T cell repertoires in COVID-19. Assay: immunoSEQ multiplex PCR; the TCRdb copy retains only in-frame clones and omits some. Of around 87,000 clones in the sample, nearly 90% were seen once. Input material: peripheral blood. Source of these receptors: a man over 45 with acute or convalescent COVID-19.

The chain is built from TRBV7-9 and TRBJ2-4; TRBD1 agrees at 7 bases. CDR3 length equals 11 residues. The ends lost 3 bases at V and 13 bases at J; junction bases unmatched: 3. CDR1 is SEHNR and CDR2 is FQNEAQ in the germline V gene (reference sequence). CDR3 residues: CASSFGTVQYF. The CDR3 nucleotides read TGTGCCAGCAGCTTTGGGACAGTACAGTACTTC.

J is TRBJ1-2 and V is TRBV5-1, with 9 positions matching TRBD1. The CDR3 totals 14 residues. The V gene end was trimmed by 4 bases and the J gene end by 5 bases; junction bases not matched to a gene: 6. Per the germline V gene, CDR1 is SGHRS and CDR2 is YFSETQ. CDR3 in amino acids: CASSRGQGLYGYTF. The DNA of the CDR3 is TGCGCCAGCAGCCGGGGACAGGGCCTTTATGGCTACACCTTC.

The V gene is TRBV23-1, the J gene TRBJ1-5; 7 bases match TRBD1. TRBV23-1 is an ORF, and what it does is uncertain. This CDR3 comprises 16 residues. Germline trimming cut 10 bases from V and 2 bases from J; bases unmatched to any gene: 14. This CDR3 reads CAIHTGEGNGNQPQHF. In DNA, the CDR3 is TGCGCCATCCACACAGGGGAAGGGAATGGCAATCAGCCCCAGCATTTT.

The CDR3 spells CASRVTGVGEAFF. For the CDR3, the DNA is TGTGCCAGCAGGGTTACAGGGGTAGGTGAAGCTTTCTTT. This chain joins TRBV2 and TRBJ1-1; 7 bases match TRBD1. The CDR3 totals 13 residues. In germline, CDR1 is SNHLY, CDR2 FYNNEI. With 6 bases clipped from V and 7 bases from J, the junction kept 8 bases outside the gene matches.